The present T cell receptor beta chain was sequenced within a study of blood T cells in healthy people across ages (dated by TCRdb to 2013 to 2016). In terms of the full investigation: Template switching captured roughly one uniquely barcoded TCR beta cDNA molecule per two T cells in model experiments. Two additional independent replicas of 1 million unique cDNA reads from the same blood draw were analyzed for two donors (one aged 18 to 29 and one aged 80 or older). Four age groups were formed from the donors: young (average 16 years), middle-aged (just under 40), aged (about 62) and long-lived (roughly 88). The study measured age-related changes in TCR beta repertoire diversity using deep sequencing normalized with unique cDNA molecular identifiers. Donors of different ages were randomly distributed across sequencing lanes to avoid experimental bias.

Libraries were constructed by 5' RACE. Data came from an Illumina HiSeq 2500. A second PCR of roughly 7 to 11 cycles was run with a J-beta primer mix and a sample-barcoded 5' primer. A unique molecular identifier was introduced onto each TCR beta cDNA molecule by a template-switch 5' adaptor carrying 12 random nucleotides. Each sample yielded at least 3 million CDR3-containing paired-end reads. The Mint cDNA synthesis kit, primed by a TRBC-specific oligonucleotide, was used to synthesize first-strand cDNA from all RNA. All cDNA was treated with uracil-DNA glycosylase and then went through a first 18-cycle PCR with the universal primers M1SS and BC2_uni_R. Processing in the source paper ran as follows. Normalization of each sample was performed by random selection of 1 million high-quality reads, each carrying a distinct molecular identifier. Reads with shared molecular identifiers were discarded instead of being binned into consensus sequences. MiTCR, run with a Q25 quality threshold and the strictest error-elimination algorithm, handled CDR3 identification, clonotype clustering and error correction. Lower-bound total TCR beta diversity was estimated with a nonparametric unseen species model using Euler transformation. Clones were called with MiXCR by TCRdb after fastp trimmed the public reads at Q25, and only in-frame beta chains were retained. Rows merge per CDR3 protein into single entries with the most common DNA and genes. What appears here as the V and J calls and clone size reflects TCRdb's work, not the paper's. Within this sample are 1.5 million to 2 million distinct CDR3 sequences, with 28% of them counted one time only. The ten top clones hold 7.7% of the sample.

Overall study results and their limits: The percentage of naive T cells measured by flow cytometry correlated strongly with observed TCR beta diversity. Total diversity estimates from one million sequenced T cells were considered lower bounds and underestimates. Observed TCR beta diversity per million T cells fell roughly linearly with age, and a significant reduction was already apparent by age around 40. Compared with the aged group, the long-lived group had more naive CD4+ T cells, fewer expanded clones and increased TCR diversity, suggesting age selection. Because donor CMV infection status was unknown, age-related changes in expanded clonotypes were potentially confounded. Bulk unsorted PBMC profiling prevented conclusive comparison of naive and antigen-experienced compartments.

CDR1 is given as SNHLY and CDR2 as FYNNEI, both from the germline V gene. V lost 4 bases and J lost 2 bases; the stretch between them is 20 bases long. Its CDR3 holds 17 amino acids, cysteine through phenylalanine. Of the read, only the CDR3 DNA is kept; its 51 bases are in frame from base 1. Only a few counts were recorded for this clonotype. Its cognate antigen has yet to be identified. No base qualities exist here, and no much larger clone lies one base off it. The donors were around 39 Caucasian individuals from Russia, aged 6 to 90 years, who were systemically healthy. About 10 milliliters of peripheral blood were drawn from each donor into EDTA-treated Vacutainer tubes. Ficoll-Paque density-gradient centrifugation was used to isolate PBMCs, with at least 7 million per sample. Trizol reagent was used to extract total RNA from PBMCs, with at least 6 micrograms per sample. Naive CD45RAhigh/CD27high T cell percentages were measured by flow cytometry on a PBMC aliquot from every donor.

Sequencing was carried out using blood. The sequence came from a woman in her twenties or thirties in good health. The sequence links TRBV2 to TRBJ2-5; matching of 6 bases hints at TRBD2 as the D gene. The DNA sequence is as follows: TGTGCCAGCAGTGCCCCTAACGAAAGACTAGTTCAAGAGACCCAGTACTTC. This sequence encodes CASSAPNERLVQETQYF. With the portions outside the CDR3 filled from the reference TRBV2 and TRBJ2-5 genes, the complete variable region becomes EPEVTQTPSHQVTQMGQEVILRCVPISNHLYFYWYRQILGQKVEFLVSFYNNEISEKSEIFDDQFSVERPDGSNFTLKIRSTKLEDSAMYFCASSAPNERLVQETQYFGPGTRLLVL.